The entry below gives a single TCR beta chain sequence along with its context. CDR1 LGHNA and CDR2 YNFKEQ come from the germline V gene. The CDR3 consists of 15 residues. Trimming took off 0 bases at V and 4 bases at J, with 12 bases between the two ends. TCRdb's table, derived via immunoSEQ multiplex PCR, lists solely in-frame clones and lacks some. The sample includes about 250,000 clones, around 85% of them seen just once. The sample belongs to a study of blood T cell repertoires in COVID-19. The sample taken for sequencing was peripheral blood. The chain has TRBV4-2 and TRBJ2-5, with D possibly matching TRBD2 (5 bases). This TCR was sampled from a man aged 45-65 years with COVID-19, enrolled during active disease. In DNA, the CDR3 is TGTGCCAGCAGCCAAGAATTTCGGACTCTAGAGACCCAGTACTTC. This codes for CASSQEFRTLETQYF.